This T cell receptor (beta chain) is drawn from a study of CD8+CD57+ T cells in acquired aplastic anemia. Study overall: The average for DNA from sorted CD4+ and CD8+ cells was approximately 3.2 ug. Points from the study as a whole: Patients and controls had in common fewer than 30 CD8+ CDR3 sequences.

Using genomic DNA as the template, TCR beta VDJ and CDR3 profiling was carried out. MiXCR, applied by TCRdb to the reads, yields one record per CDR3 protein. The sample holds some 180,000 distinct CDR3 sequences, roughly 65% seen once. Only a few counts were recorded for this clonotype. The antigen remains undetermined. Selection for sequencing was limited to patients who had shown CD8+CD57+ cell expansion by flow cytometry. Severe acquired aplastic anemia was the diagnosis recorded for all patients. At the time of blood sampling, patients had not yet received any therapy. The sequencing sample was made of sorted CD4+, CD8+, or CD8+CD57+ T cells (not recorded which) from PBMCs. The TCR was taken from a human donor with aplastic anemia.

The CDR3 DNA is TGCAGTGCTAGGTCCGGCTACGAGCAGTACTTC. Translating gives CSARSGYEQYF. This rearrangement joins TRBV20-1 to TRBJ2-7; no clear D gene. Germline assignment: CDR1 DFQATT and CDR2 SNEGSKA (reference sequence). V was shortened by 3 bases and J by 3 bases, with 6 bases between the two germline ends. The CDR3 is 11 amino acids.